This TCR beta chain emerged from a study of response to subunit inactivated influenza vaccine. Study-level points and caveats: A suggestion made by the authors is that each seasonal influenza vaccination recruits few new T cells.

Germline CDR1 and CDR2: MNHEY and SVGAGI. V was pared by 5 bases and J by 5 bases, with 12 bases of the junction left unmatched. This CDR3 region has 16 residues. In the case of this clonotype: Its target is not known.

TCRdb processed the RT-PCR reads anew with MiXCR; each CDR3 protein has one entry. The sample contains over 150,000 distinct CDR3 sequences, 7.5% to 10% of which appear only once. The source material was non-naive T cells sorted from PBMCs, sampled on the day of vaccination. This sequence originates from a man between 50 and 59 years old who received an inactivated influenza vaccine. The chain employs TRBV6-5 and TRBJ2-3, with 8 bases matching TRBD1. For the CDR3, the DNA is TGTGCCAGCAGTGTACGTCGGACAGGGTTATTAGATACGCAGTATTTT. Translation gives CASSVRRTGLLDTQYF.